These 18 T cell receptor beta chains share one sample of origin, sequenced in a study of beta chain features in type 1 diabetes. Their antigen targets remain unknown. Expressed TCRB transcripts were sequenced after all isolated RNA was converted to cDNA. Measured with immunoSEQ multiplex PCR; TCRdb has only the in-frame clones, and not every one. Seen here are hundreds of thousands of clones, around 15% observed once, and the top ten hold less than 0.02%. Broader study findings: Type 1 diabetes patients showed a moderate but significant shortening of TCRB CDR3s in all four CD4+ subsets.

The sequenced sample consisted of naive CD4+ T cells from blood. The origin of the receptors is a man aged 25 to 40 with type 1 diabetes.

The chain has TRBV5-6 and TRBJ2-1; 7 positions match TRBD2. The CDR3 consists of 14 residues. V gave up 0 bases and J gave up 6 bases; unmatched junction bases: 3. Germline V lookup: CDR1 SGHDT, CDR2 YYEEEE. The CDR3: CASSLVGGGNEQFF. The DNA of the CDR3 is TGTGCCAGCAGCTTGGTTGGGGGGGGCAATGAGCAGTTCTTC.

Only a few counts were recorded for this clone. V gene TRBV19 combines with J gene TRBJ2-7; 7 bases fit TRBD2. This CDR3 region has 14 residues. Per the germline V gene, CDR1 is LNHDA and CDR2 is SQIVND (reference sequence). After removal of 5 bases from V and 4 bases from J, the junction contained 8 bases not matched to a gene. CDR3 protein: CASSSASGGYEQYF. The CDR3 DNA follows: TGTGCCAGTAGTTCGGCTAGCGGCGGGTACGAGCAGTACTTC.

This clone was counted between two and nine times. The V call is TRBV27, the J call TRBJ2-5; 8 bases fit TRBD2. The germline CDR1 and CDR2 sequences are MNHEY and SMNVEV (reference sequence). The CDR3 is 13 amino acids. The junction had 3 bases not matched to a gene; V was cut back by 4 bases and J by 5 bases. The CDR3 here is CASSSTSGETQYF. For the CDR3, the DNA is TGTGCCAGCAGTTCTACTAGCGGCGAGACCCAGTACTTC.

This clone turned up a few times. The rearrangement links TRBV30 to TRBJ1-2; tentative D call: TRBD1 (5 bases). Germline V lookup: CDR1 GTSNPN, CDR2 SVGIG (reference sequence). CDR3 length: 11 residues. V lost 7 bases and J lost 2, with 8 bases in between. The CDR3 DNA sequence: TGTGCCTTACAGGAAAACTATGGCTACACCTTC. This translates into CALQENYGYTF.

The rearrangement links TRBV5-4 to TRBJ1-4, with D possibly TRBD1 on 5 matching bases. V was trimmed by 3 bases and J by 5 bases, leaving 20 bases between them. Germline lookup yields CDR1 SGHNT and CDR2 YYREEE (reference sequence). The CDR3 is 17 residues long. The CDR3 sequence: CASSSPAAKGANEKLFF. The DNA of the CDR3 is TGTGCCAGCAGCTCTCCCGCCGCCAAAGGGGCGAATGAAAAACTGTTTTTT.

This clone was seen only a few times. The V call is TRBV5-6, the J call TRBJ2-3, with D possibly being TRBD1 (5 bases). Looked up from germline, CDR1 is SGHDT and CDR2 is YYEEEE. V lost 4 bases and J 4 bases, leaving 13 bases between the germline ends. This CDR3 region has 14 residues. The CDR3 sequence is CASSTQGVPDTQYF. The DNA of the CDR3 is TGTGCCAGCAGCACCCAGGGTGTTCCAGATACGCAGTATTTT.

The J gene is TRBJ1-1, the V gene TRBV6-1; weak D call: TRBD1 (6 bases). This CDR3 has 14 residues. CDR1 MNHNS and CDR2 SASEGT come from the germline V gene. Deletions cut 2 bases from V and 5 bases from J, with 12 bases between. CDR3 sequence reads: CASSELYRDTEAFF. The CDR3 nucleotides are TGTGCCAGCAGTGAATTATACAGGGATACTGAAGCTTTCTTT.

This clone was found a few times. This sequence joins TRBV29-1 and TRBJ1-2; 7 bases align to TRBD1. Germline CDR1 reads SQVTM; CDR2 reads ANQGSEA. The CDR3 loop spans 14 amino acids. V dropped 3 bases and J dropped 3; count of bases not matched to a gene: 7. The CDR3 here is CSVEATGQDYGYTF. The CDR3, as DNA: TGCAGCGTTGAGGCTACTGGACAGGACTATGGCTACACCTTC. Full variable domain (remainder filled in from reference TRBV29-1 and TRBJ1-2): SAVISQKPSRDICQRGTSLTIQCQVDSQVTMMFWYRQQPGQSLTLIATANQGSEATYESGFVIDKFPISRPNLTFSTLTVSNMSPEDSSIYLCSVEATGQDYGYTFGSGTRLTVV.

The chain joins TRBV28 to TRBJ1-5, with 9 nucleotides matching TRBD1. The trim removed 5 bases at V and 4 bases at J, leaving 9 bases unmatched. Germline assignment: CDR1 MDHEN and CDR2 SYDVKM. This CDR3 region has 16 residues. CDR3 protein: CASSPRTGARNQPQHF. The DNA for the CDR3 is TGTGCCAGCAGTCCCCGGACAGGGGCGAGGAATCAGCCCCAGCATTTT. Based on the CDR3 plus reference TRBV28 and TRBJ1-5, the full variable domain is DVKVTQSSRYLVKRTGEKVFLECVQDMDHENMFWYRQDPGLGLRLIYFSYDVKMKEKGDIPEGYSVSREKKERFSLILESASTNQTSMYLCASSPRTGARNQPQHFGDGTRLSIL.

In its sample, this clone was seen a few times. This rearrangement joins TRBV6-4 to TRBJ2-1; TRBD1 agrees at 7 bases. V was clipped by 9 bases and J by 4 bases; unmatched bases: 6. The CDR3 consists of 13 residues. The germline CDR1 and CDR2 sequences are MRHNA and SNTAGT. For the CDR3, the DNA is TGTGCCAGGGACAGGAAGGTGTACAATGAGCAGTTCTTC. It yields the protein CARDRKVYNEQFF.

This chain connects TRBV28 to TRBJ1-1, with D unresolved. The CDR3 is 14 residues long. The V end lost 3 bases, the J end lost 0 bases, and 8 bases lay between the germline ends. Looked up from germline, CDR1 is MDHEN and CDR2 is SYDVKM. The CDR3 DNA sequence: TGTGCCAGCAGTTTGGTCGGTTTGAACACTGAAGCTTTCTTT. Encoded protein: CASSLVGLNTEAFF.

The chain recombines TRBV30 with TRBJ1-4; a possible D gene is TRBD1 (5 bases). The CDR3 has 17 amino acids. The V gene lost 2 bases and the J gene lost 5 bases, with 21 bases spanning the gap. Germline V gene data show CDR1 as GTSNPN and CDR2 as SVGIG (reference sequence). Here the CDR3 reads CAWSKGPRVGVNEKLFF. CDR3 coding DNA: TGTGCCTGGAGTAAAGGACCCCGGGTAGGGGTGAATGAAAAACTGTTTTTT.

The chain links TRBV21-1 to TRBJ2-7; TRBD2, the table's D call, lacks a check against the DNA. TRBV21-1 is labeled a pseudogene. The CDR3 is made up of 14 amino acids. CDR3 DNA: TGTGCCAGCAGCAGCTTGCGGGACCGCTACGAGCAGTACTTC. The encoded protein is CASSSLRDRYEQYF.

The chain links TRBV7-2 to TRBJ2-6; D is perhaps TRBD1 (6 bases). This CDR3 has 12 amino acids. Germline V gives CDR1 SGHTA, CDR2 FQGNSA. Trimming removed 4 bases at V and 11 bases at J, with 9 bases between. In DNA form, the CDR3 reads TGTGCCAGCAGCTCCCACAGGGACGTCCTGACTTTC. It yields the protein CASSSHRDVLTF.

V and J are TRBV2 and TRBJ1-2, with D unresolved. The CDR3 loop spans 15 amino acids. Germline-derived CDR1 and CDR2 are SNHLY and FYNNEI. V lost 0 bases, J lost 4 bases, and 12 bases lay in between. The CDR3 DNA sequence: TGTGCCAGCAGTGAAGCGAGGGTCGGTAGCTATGGCTACACCTTC. Amino acids: CASSEARVGSYGYTF. Supplemented by reference TRBV2 and TRBJ1-2, the full variable domain reads EPEVTQTPSHQVTQMGQEVILRCVPISNHLYFYWYRQILGQKVEFLVSFYNNEISEKSEIFDDQFSVERPDGSNFTLKIRSTKLEDSAMYFCASSEARVGSYGYTFGSGTRLTVV.

This clone turned up a few times. The rearrangement links TRBV28 to TRBJ2-7; 8 bases fit TRBD2. The CDR3 loop spans 15 amino acids. The V and J ends lost 6 bases and 6 bases, in that order; junction bases with no gene match: 13. CDR1 and CDR2 from the germline V gene are MDHEN and SYDVKM. The CDR3 protein is CASSSAGGGAGEQYF. DNA for the CDR3: TGTGCCAGCAGCTCCGCGGGGGGTGGAGCGGGCGAGCAGTACTTC.

The chain carries TRBV4-3 and TRBJ1-2; no clear D. CDR1 and CDR2 from the germline V gene are LGHNA and YSLEER. The CDR3 extends over 13 amino acids. Trimming stripped 3 bases from V and 4 bases from J, with 9 bases between. This chain's CDR3 is CASSHDWSYGYTF. Here the CDR3 DNA reads TGCGCCAGCAGCCATGACTGGAGCTATGGCTACACCTTC.

This clone appeared a few times. CDR3 nucleotide sequence: TGTGCCAGCAGTTTTAACCAGGTGGAGACCCAGTACTTC. It is translated as CASSFNQVETQYF. The chain carries TRBV7-2 and TRBJ2-5; D remains unclear. Germline V lookup: CDR1 SGHTA, CDR2 FQGNSA. The CDR3 has 13 residues. Trimming took off 6 bases at V and 5 bases at J, with 13 bases between the two ends.